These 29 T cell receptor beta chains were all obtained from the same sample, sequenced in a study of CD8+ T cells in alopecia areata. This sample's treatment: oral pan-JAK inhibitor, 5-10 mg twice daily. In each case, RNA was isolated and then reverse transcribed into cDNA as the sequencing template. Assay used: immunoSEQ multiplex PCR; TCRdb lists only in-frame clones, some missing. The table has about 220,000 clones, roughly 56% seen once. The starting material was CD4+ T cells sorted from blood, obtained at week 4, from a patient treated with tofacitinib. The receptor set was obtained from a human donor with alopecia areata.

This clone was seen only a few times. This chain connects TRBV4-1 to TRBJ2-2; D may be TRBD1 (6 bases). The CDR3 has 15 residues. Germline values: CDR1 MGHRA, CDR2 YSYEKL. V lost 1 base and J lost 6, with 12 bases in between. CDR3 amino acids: CASSQVSGVSGELFF. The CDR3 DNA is TGCGCCAGCAGCCAAGTCTCAGGGGTATCCGGGGAGCTGTTTTTT.

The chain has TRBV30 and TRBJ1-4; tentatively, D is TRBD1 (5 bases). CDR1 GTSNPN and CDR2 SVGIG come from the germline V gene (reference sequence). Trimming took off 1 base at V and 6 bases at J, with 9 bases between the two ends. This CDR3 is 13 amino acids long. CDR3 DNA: TGTGCCTGGAGTGAGGGGACTGATGAAAAACTGTTTTTT. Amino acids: CAWSEGTDEKLFF.

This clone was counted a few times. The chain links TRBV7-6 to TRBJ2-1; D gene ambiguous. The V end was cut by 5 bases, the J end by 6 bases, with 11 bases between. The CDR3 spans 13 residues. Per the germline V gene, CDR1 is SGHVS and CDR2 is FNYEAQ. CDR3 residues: CASSTRASNEQFF. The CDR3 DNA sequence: TGTGCCAGCAGCACCCGGGCCTCCAATGAGCAGTTCTTC.

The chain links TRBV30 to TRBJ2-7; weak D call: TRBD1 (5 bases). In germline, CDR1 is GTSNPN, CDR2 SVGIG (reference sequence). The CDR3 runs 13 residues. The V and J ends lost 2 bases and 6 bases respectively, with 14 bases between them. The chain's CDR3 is CAWSPGKRGEQYF. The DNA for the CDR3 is TGTGCCTGGAGTCCAGGGAAAAGGGGCGAGCAGTACTTC.

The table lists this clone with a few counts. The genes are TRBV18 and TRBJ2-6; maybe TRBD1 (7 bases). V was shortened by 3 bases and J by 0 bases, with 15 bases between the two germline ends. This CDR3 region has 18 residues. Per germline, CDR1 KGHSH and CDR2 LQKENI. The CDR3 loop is CASSPAAGGTSGANVLTF. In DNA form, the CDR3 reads TGTGCCAGCTCACCGGCGGCAGGGGGGACCTCTGGGGCCAACGTCCTGACTTTC.

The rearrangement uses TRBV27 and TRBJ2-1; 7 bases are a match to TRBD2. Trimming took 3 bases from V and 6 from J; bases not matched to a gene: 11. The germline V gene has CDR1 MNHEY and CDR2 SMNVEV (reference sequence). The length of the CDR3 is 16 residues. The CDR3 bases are TGTGCCAGCAGTTTTGAATCAGCTGGCGGGGGCAATGAGCAGTTCTTC. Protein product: CASSFESAGGGNEQFF.

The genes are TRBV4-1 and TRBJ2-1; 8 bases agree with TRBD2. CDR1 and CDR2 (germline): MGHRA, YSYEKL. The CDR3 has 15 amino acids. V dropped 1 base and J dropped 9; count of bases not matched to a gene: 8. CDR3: CASSQGGLAGVEQFF. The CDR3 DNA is TGCGCCAGCAGCCAAGGGGGGCTAGCGGGCGTTGAGCAGTTCTTC.

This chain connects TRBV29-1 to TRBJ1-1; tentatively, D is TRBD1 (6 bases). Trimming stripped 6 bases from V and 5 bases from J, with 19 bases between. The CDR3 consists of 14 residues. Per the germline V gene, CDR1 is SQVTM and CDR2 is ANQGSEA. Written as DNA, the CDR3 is TGCAGCGTAGATACGGGCAGGGGAAGGACTGAAGCTTTCTTT. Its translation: CSVDTGRGRTEAFF.

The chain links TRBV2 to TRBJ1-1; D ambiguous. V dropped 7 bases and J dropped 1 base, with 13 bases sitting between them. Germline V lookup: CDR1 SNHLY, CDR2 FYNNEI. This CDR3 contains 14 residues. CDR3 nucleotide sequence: TGTGCCAGCACGTCCCGGGTGTCGAACACTGAAGCTTTCTTT. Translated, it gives CASTSRVSNTEAFF.

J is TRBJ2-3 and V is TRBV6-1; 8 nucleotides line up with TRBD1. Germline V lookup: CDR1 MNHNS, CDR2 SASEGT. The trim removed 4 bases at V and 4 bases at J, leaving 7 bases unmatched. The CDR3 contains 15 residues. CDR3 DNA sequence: TGTGCCAGCAGTGGGGGACAGGCCCGGTCAGATACGCAGTATTTT. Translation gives CASSGGQARSDTQYF.

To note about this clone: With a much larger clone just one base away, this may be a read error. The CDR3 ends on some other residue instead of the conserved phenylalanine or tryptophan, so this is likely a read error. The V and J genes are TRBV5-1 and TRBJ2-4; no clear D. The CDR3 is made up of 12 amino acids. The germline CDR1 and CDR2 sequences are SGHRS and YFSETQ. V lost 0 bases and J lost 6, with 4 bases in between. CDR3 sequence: CASSLEGNIQYL. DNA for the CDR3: TGCGCCAGCAGCTTGGAAGGAAACATTCAGTACCTC.

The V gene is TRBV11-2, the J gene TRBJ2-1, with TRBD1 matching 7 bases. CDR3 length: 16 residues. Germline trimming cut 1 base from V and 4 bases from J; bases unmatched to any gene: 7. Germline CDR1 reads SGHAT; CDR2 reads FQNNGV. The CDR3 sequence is CASSLGRGGSYNEQFF. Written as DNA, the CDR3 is TGTGCCAGCAGCTTAGGTCGAGGGGGCTCGTACAATGAGCAGTTCTTC.

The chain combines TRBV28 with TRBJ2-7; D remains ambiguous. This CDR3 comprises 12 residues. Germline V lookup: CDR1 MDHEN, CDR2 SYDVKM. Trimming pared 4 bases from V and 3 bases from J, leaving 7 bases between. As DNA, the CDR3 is TGTGCCAGCAGTTACGGGCACTACGAGCAGTACTTC. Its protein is CASSYGHYEQYF.

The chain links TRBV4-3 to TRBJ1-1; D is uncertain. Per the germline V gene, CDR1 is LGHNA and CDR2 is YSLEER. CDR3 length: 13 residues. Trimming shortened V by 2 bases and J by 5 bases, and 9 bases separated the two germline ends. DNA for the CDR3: TGCGCCAGCAGCCAAACGGGTAGGACTGAAGCTTTCTTT. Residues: CASSQTGRTEAFF.

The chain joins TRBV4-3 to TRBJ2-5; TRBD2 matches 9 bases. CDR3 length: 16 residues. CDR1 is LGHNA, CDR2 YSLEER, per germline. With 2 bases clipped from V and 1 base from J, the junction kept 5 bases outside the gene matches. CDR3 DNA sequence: TGCGCCAGCAGCCAACGACTAGCGGCGAGCCAAGAGACCCAGTACTTC. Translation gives CASSQRLAASQETQYF.

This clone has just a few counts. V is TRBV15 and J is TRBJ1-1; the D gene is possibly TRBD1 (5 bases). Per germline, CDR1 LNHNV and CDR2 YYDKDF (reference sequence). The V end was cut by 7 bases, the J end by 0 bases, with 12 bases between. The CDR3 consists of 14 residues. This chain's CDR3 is CATIAGNLNTEAFF. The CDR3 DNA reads TGTGCCACCATCGCAGGGAACCTGAACACTGAAGCTTTCTTT. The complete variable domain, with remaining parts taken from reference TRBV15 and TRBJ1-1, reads DAMVIQNPRYQVTQFGKPVTLSCSQTLNHNVMYWYQQKSSQAPKLLFHYYDKDFNNEADTPDNFQSRRPNTSFCFLDIRSPGLGDTAMYLCATIAGNLNTEAFFGQGTRLTVV.

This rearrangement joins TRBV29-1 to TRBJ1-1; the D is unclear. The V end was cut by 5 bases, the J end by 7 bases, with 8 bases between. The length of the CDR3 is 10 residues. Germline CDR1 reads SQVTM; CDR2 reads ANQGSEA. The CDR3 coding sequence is TGCAGCGTTTGGCAACTTGAAGCTTTCTTT. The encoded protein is CSVWQLEAFF.

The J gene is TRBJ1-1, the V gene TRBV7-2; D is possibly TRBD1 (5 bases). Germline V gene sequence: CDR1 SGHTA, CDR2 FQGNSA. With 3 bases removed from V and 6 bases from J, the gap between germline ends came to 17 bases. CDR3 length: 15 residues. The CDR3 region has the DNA TGTGCCAGCAGCTTTAGTTCGGTGGGGGAGGCTGAAGCTTTCTTT. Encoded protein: CASSFSSVGEAEAFF. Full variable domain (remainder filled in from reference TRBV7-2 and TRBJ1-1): GAGVSQSPSNKVTEKGKDVELRCDPISGHTALYWYRQSLGQGLEFLIYFQGNSAPDKSGLPSDRFSAERTGGSVSTLTIQRTQQEDSAVYLCASSFSSVGEAEAFFGQGTRLTVV.

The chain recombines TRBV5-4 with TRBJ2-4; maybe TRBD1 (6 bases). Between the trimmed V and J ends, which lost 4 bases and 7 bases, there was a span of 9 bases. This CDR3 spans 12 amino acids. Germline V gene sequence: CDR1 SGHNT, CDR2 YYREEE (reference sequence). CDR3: CASSRDNNIQYF. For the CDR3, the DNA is TGTGCCAGCAGCCGGGACAACAACATTCAGTACTTC.

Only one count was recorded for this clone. The CDR3 DNA sequence: TGCAGCGTTGTCCGGGGACAGGGGGGCACTGAAGCTTTCTTT. It translates to CSVVRGQGGTEAFF. J is TRBJ1-1 and V is TRBV29-1, with 11 positions matching TRBD1. The CDR3 extends over 14 amino acids. Germline V lookup: CDR1 SQVTM, CDR2 ANQGSEA. V dropped 4 bases and J dropped 4; count of bases not matched to a gene: 5. Full variable domain (rest looked up from reference TRBV29-1 and TRBJ1-1): SAVISQKPSRDICQRGTSLTIQCQVDSQVTMMFWYRQQPGQSLTLIATANQGSEATYESGFVIDKFPISRPNLTFSTLTVSNMSPEDSSIYLCSVVRGQGGTEAFFGQGTRLTVV.

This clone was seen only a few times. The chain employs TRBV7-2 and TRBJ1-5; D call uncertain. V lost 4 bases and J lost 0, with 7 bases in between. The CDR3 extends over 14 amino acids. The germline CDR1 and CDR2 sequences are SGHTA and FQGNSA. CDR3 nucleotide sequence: TGTGCCAGCAGCTCAGAGAATAGCAATCAGCCCCAGCATTTT. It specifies CASSSENSNQPQHF.

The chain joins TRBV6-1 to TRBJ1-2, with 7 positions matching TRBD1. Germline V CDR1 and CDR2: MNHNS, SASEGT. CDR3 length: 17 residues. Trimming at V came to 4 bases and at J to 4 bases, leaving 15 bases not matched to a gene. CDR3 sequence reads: CASSALIDRERGYGYTF. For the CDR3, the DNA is TGTGCCAGCAGTGCATTAATTGACAGGGAACGAGGCTATGGCTACACCTTC.

CDR3 sequence (DNA): TGCAGCGTATGGGGCAGTTACGAGCAGTACTTC. It encodes CSVWGSYEQYF. V gene TRBV29-1 combines with J gene TRBJ2-7; maybe TRBD1 (5 bases). The germline V gene encodes CDR1 SQVTM and CDR2 ANQGSEA. Trimming left V 6 bases short and J 4 bases short, with 10 bases between. CDR3 size: 11 residues.

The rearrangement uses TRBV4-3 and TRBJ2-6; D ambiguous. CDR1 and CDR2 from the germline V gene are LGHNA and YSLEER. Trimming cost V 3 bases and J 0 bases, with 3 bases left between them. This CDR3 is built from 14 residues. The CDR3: CASSHNSGANVLTF. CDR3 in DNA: TGCGCCAGCAGCCATAACTCTGGGGCCAACGTCCTGACTTTC.

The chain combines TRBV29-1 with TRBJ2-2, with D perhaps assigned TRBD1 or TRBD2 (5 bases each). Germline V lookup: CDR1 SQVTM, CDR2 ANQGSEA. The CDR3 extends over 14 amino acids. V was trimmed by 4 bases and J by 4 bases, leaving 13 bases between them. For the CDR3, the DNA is TGCAGCGTTGGTCGAGGGGTGGGCACCGGGGAGCTGTTTTTT. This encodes CSVGRGVGTGELFF.

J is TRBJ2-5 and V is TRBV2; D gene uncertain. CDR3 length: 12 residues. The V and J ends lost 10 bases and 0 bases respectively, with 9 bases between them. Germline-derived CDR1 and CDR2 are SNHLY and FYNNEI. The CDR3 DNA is TGTGCCATCTCGCAGTACCAAGAGACCCAGTACTTC. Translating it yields CAISQYQETQYF. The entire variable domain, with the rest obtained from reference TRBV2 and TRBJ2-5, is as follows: EPEVTQTPSHQVTQMGQEVILRCVPISNHLYFYWYRQILGQKVEFLVSFYNNEISEKSEIFDDQFSVERPDGSNFTLKIRSTKLEDSAMYFCAISQYQETQYFGPGTRLLVL.

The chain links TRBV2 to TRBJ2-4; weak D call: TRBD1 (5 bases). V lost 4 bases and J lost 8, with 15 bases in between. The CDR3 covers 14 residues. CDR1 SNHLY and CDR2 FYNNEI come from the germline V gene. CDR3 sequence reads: CASSAGRALDIQYF. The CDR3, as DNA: TGTGCCAGCAGTGCGGGCAGGGCCCTAGACATTCAGTACTTC.

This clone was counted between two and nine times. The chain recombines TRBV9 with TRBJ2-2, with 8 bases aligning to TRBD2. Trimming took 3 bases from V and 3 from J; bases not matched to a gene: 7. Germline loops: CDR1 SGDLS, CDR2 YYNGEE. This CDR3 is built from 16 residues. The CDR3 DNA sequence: TGTGCCAGCAGCGCCCCGGTCGGGGGGGACACCGGGGAGCTGTTTTTT. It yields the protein CASSAPVGGDTGELFF.

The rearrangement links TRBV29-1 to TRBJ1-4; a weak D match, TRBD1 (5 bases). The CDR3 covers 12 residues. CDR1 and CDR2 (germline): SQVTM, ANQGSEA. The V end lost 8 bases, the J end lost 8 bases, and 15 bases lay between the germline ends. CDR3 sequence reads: CSNRRDPEKLFF. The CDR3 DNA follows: TGCAGCAACAGGAGGGATCCGGAAAAACTGTTTTTT. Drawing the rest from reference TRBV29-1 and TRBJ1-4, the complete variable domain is SAVISQKPSRDICQRGTSLTIQCQVDSQVTMMFWYRQQPGQSLTLIATANQGSEATYESGFVIDKFPISRPNLTFSTLTVSNMSPEDSSIYLCSNRRDPEKLFFGSGTQLSVL.